The T cell receptor (beta chain) under discussion was sequenced for a study of blood T cell repertoires in COVID-19. Study in general: Acute and convalescent COVID-19 specimens originated in the United States, Italy and Spain.

The assay was immunoSEQ multiplex PCR, and TCRdb's table has in-frame clones only and misses some. In the table there are approximately 300,000 clones, around 89% of which are singletons. The CDR3 is 15 amino acids. Losses at the gene ends were 7 bases for V and 7 bases for J; bases not matched to a gene: 4. Germline V gives CDR1 SNHLY, CDR2 FYNNEI. What was sequenced was peripheral blood. The chain recombines TRBV2 with TRBJ2-1, with 16 positions matching TRBD2. The TCR sequence derives from a man aged 40-55 years with acute or convalescent COVID-19. The DNA of the CDR3 is TGTGCCAGCAATCCGGGACTAGCGGGGGGGAATGAGCAGTTCTTC. It is translated as CASNPGLAGGNEQFF.